The text below deals with one T cell receptor (beta chain). The antigen remains undetermined. Roughly 0.45 to 1 ug RNA was reverse transcribed with random hexamers. Via MiXCR, TCRdb re-called the immunoSEQ multiplex PCR reads, giving one row per CDR3 protein. The sample contains around 190,000 distinct CDR3 sequences, approximately 94% of which appear only once. V lost 0 bases and J lost 3, with 12 bases in between. The CDR3 length is 14 residues. The V gene's germline CDR1 is DFQATT and CDR2 SNEGSKA (reference sequence). Negative isolation yielded CD8+ and CD4+ T cells; FACS enriched TEMRA cells. This sample was included in a study of CD8 T cells in Susac syndrome. Study conclusions and caveats: By the study's own acknowledgment, its TCR sequencing and HLA analysis included relatively few individuals.

The chain uses TRBV20-1 and TRBJ2-7; D gene uncertain. This TCR was recovered from a human donor in good health. The sample comprised CD4+ T cells from PBMCs. The CDR3 DNA reads TGCAGTGCTAGAGATCTCAGCCGGGTCTACGAGCAGTACTTC. Its translation: CSARDLSRVYEQYF.